In its sample, the clone carrying this TCR beta chain was seen a few times. Its antigen is unidentified. Quantitative barcoded 5'-RACE was used to prepare TCR beta libraries. TCRdb processed the 5' RACE reads anew with MiXCR; each CDR3 protein has one entry. Of hundreds of thousands of distinct CDR3 sequences detected, 20% to 25% appear once; the ten largest clones hold approximately 3.7%. The data were obtained in a study of CD8 T cells in ankylosing spondylitis. Regarding the study as a whole: Previously reported in reactive arthritis synovial fluid and blood were some of the motif variants. Reports say disease-linked clones showed up significantly more in matched ankylosing spondylitis synovial fluid. A TCR beta motif made of about eight highly homologous variants seemed typical of ankylosing spondylitis blood.

V was cut by 6 bases and J by 14 bases, with 17 bases left in between. This CDR3 has 12 residues. Germline-derived CDR1 and CDR2 are DFQATT and SNEGSKA (reference sequence). The TCR comes from a female donor with ankylosing spondylitis or in good health (not recorded which). The rearrangement joins TRBV20-1 to TRBJ1-6, with no clear D. Sample: blood, either unsorted or a sorted T cell fraction (not recorded which). The CDR3 protein is CSALLRGEALHF. Written as DNA, the CDR3 is TGCAGTGCCCTCTTGCGGGGTGAGGCCCTCCACTTT.